The rows below give T cell receptor beta chains drawn from one sample of a study of CD8 T cells in Susac syndrome. TCRdb reprocessed the immunoSEQ multiplex PCR reads with MiXCR, giving one entry per CDR3 protein. Among more than 150,000 distinct CDR3 sequences listed, 95% were seen once. Sample: CD4+ T cells from PBMCs. The source is a human donor with Susac syndrome. Both conserved end residues are trimmed from each CDR3.

J: TRBJ2-1; V: TRBV14; length: 13; CDR3: ASSNSGGPYNEQF
J: TRBJ2-5; V: TRBV7-9; length: 13; CDR3: ASSLEGSGQETQY
J: TRBJ1-5; V: TRBV9; length: 13; CDR3: ASSVASGSNQPQH
J: TRBJ2-1; V: TRBV5-4; length: 13; CDR3: ASSLAGGNRNEQF
J: TRBJ2-7; V: TRBV29-1; length: 11; CDR3: SATQGLGYEQY
J: TRBJ2-1; V: TRBV4-2; length: 11; CDR3: ASSPQSNNEQF
J: TRBJ1-1; V: TRBV12-3/TRBV12-4; length: 10; CDR3: ASSLLNTEAF
J: TRBJ2-4; V: TRBV7-8; length: 13; CDR3: ASSFLSGIQNIQY
J: TRBJ2-7; V: TRBV18; length: 12; CDR3: ASSPGTGPKGTY
J: TRBJ2-5; V: TRBV4-2; length: 11; CDR3: ASTPNSGGTQY
J: TRBJ2-2; V: TRBV7-3; length: 15; CDR3: ASSRSSGTSGAGELF
J: TRBJ2-2; V: TRBV11-2; length: 14; CDR3: ASSRPGTGRTGELF
J: TRBJ2-5; V: TRBV7-9; length: 12; CDR3: ASSLAREQETQY
J: TRBJ1-1; V: TRBV4-3; length: 12; CDR3: ASSQEPNGGEAF
J: TRBJ1-5; V: TRBV7-3; length: 11; CDR3: ASSAQGGQPQH
J: TRBJ2-5; V: TRBV11-2; length: 13; CDR3: ASTLSGTTQETQY
J: TRBJ2-5; V: TRBV2; length: 12; CDR3: ASSGGQYQETQY
J: TRBJ2-6; V: TRBV20-1; length: 12; CDR3: SARDLAGANVLT
J: TRBJ2-1; V: TRBV2; length: 10; CDR3: ASSASRDEQF
J: TRBJ1-6; V: TRBV7-2; length: 13; CDR3: ASSATRDRFSPLH
J: TRBJ1-1; V: TRBV10-3; length: 12; CDR3: AISEYREDTEAF
J: TRBJ1-6; V: TRBV6-6; length: 12; CDR3: ASSLQGRDSPLH
J: TRBJ1-1; V: TRBV7-9; length: 13; CDR3: ASSIGQGMNTEAF
J: TRBJ1-1; V: TRBV24-1; length: 15; CDR3: ATSDLGQLEMDTEAF
J: TRBJ2-4; V: TRBV14; length: 14; CDR3: ASSQGPGGDKNIQY
J: TRBJ2-1; V: TRBV15; length: 12; CDR3: ATSRGREYNEQF
J: TRBJ2-5; V: TRBV12-3/TRBV12-4; length: 14; CDR3: ASSSLMSGGRETQY
J: TRBJ2-1; V: TRBV4-1; length: 13; CDR3: ASSHFIQGDNEQF
J: TRBJ1-2; V: TRBV27; length: 9; CDR3: ASSHRGGYT
J: TRBJ2-7; V: TRBV5-6; length: 12; CDR3: ASSPRTSGYEQY
J: TRBJ2-5; V: TRBV30; length: 11; CDR3: AHGLAGAPTQY
J: TRBJ2-3; V: TRBV24-1; length: 14; CDR3: ATSDRGGLSTDTQY
J: TRBJ2-3; V: TRBV6-1; length: 11; CDR3: ASRESGDGTQY
J: TRBJ2-1; V: TRBV9; length: 11; CDR3: ASSVARYNEQF
J: TRBJ1-4; V: TRBV27; length: 12; CDR3: ASRDRGFNEKLF
J: TRBJ2-2; V: TRBV9; length: 13; CDR3: ASSVRTANTGELF
J: TRBJ2-1; V: TRBV5-4; length: 11; CDR3: ASSPPIRNEQF
J: TRBJ2-2; V: TRBV5-1; length: 13; CDR3: ASSPGQATAGELF
J: TRBJ2-1; V: TRBV24-1; length: 10; CDR3: ATNSPSNEQF
J: TRBJ1-5; V: TRBV7-8; length: 13; CDR3: ASSRGLYSNQPQH
J: TRBJ2-7; V: TRBV29-1; length: 12; CDR3: SVLGGTGNYEQY
J: TRBJ2-7; V: TRBV20-1; length: 11; CDR3: SAPGQGYYEQY
J: TRBJ1-1; V: TRBV30; length: 11; CDR3: AWSREGRTEAF
J: TRBJ2-1; V: TRBV4-3; length: 14; CDR3: ASSRVASGGYNEQF
J: TRBJ2-3; V: TRBV12-3/TRBV12-4; length: 10; CDR3: ASIGGSDTQY
J: TRBJ2-1; V: TRBV25-1; length: 12; CDR3: ASSEDGGNNEQF
J: TRBJ2-1; V: TRBV30; length: 15; CDR3: AWSVPGQGAIYNEQF
J: TRBJ1-6; V: TRBV27; length: 13; CDR3: ASSFLQGLDSPLH
J: TRBJ2-7; V: TRBV11-3; length: 11; CDR3: ASSEVQVGEQY
J: TRBJ2-3; V: TRBV7-2; length: 9; CDR3: ASSLDDTQY